This T cell receptor beta chain was observed in a study of T cells in Graves' hyperthyroidism and ophthalmopathy. Researchers took RNA transcripts and amplified the TCR beta CDR3 regions from them. During a first-round RT-PCR of the TCR CDR3, the HTBI primer set was used. TCRdb reanalysed the multiplex PCR reads using MiXCR and keeps one entry per CDR3 protein. The repertoire includes 610,000 or so distinct CDR3 sequences, more than 45% of them detected once, and approximately 8.4% sits in the top ten. Hyperthyroidism had been newly diagnosed in patients aged 18 to 65, and its duration was under 2 months. The germline CDR1 and CDR2 sequences are LGHNA and YNFKEQ. The V end was cut by 1 base, the J end by 3 bases, with 16 bases between. This CDR3 comprises 16 residues. This clonotype appeared many times.

The chain couples TRBV4-2 to TRBJ2-7, with a weak D call TRBD2 (5 bases). The origin of this receptor is a young woman with Graves' hyperthyroidism. The sequencing input was peripheral blood or thyroid tissue (not recorded which). The CDR3 spells CASSQVGLGDNYEQYF. The CDR3 DNA follows: TGTGCCAGCAGCCAAGTTGGGCTCGGGGATAACTACGAGCAGTACTTC.